The 14 T cell receptor beta chains presented below share a single source sample, sequenced in a study of T cell repertoires in cytomegalovirus infection. TCRdb used MiXCR to reprocess the reads, holding one entry per CDR3 protein. The sample lists about 830,000 distinct CDR3 sequences; roughly 33% were seen once. For these TCRs, the target antigens are not known. Here the sequenced sample was cultured CD8+ T cells from PBMCs, taken from culture after CMV antigen stimulation. The receptors originated from a human donor in good health (CMV status not recorded). Some clones in this sample may be carry-over from other donors' samples.

In this sample, this clonotype turned up a few times. This chain uses TRBV5-1 with TRBJ1-1; TRBD1 agrees at 9 bases. Germline V gene sequence: CDR1 SGHRS, CDR2 YFSETQ. Germline trimming cut 4 bases from V and 5 bases from J; bases unmatched to any gene: 9. CDR3 size: 15 residues. CDR3 sequence (DNA): TGCGCCAGCAGCGCGCCGGGACAGGGAAGGACTGAAGCTTTCTTT. Translating it yields CASSAPGQGRTEAFF.

The V call is TRBV13, the J call TRBJ2-7; TRBD1 aligns across 10 bases. The CDR3 runs 14 residues. Germline loops: CDR1 PRHDT, CDR2 FYEKMQ (reference sequence). With 4 bases clipped from V and 3 bases from J, the junction kept 3 bases outside the gene matches. The CDR3 here is CASSSGQGFYEQYV. In DNA, the CDR3 is TGTGCCAGCAGCTCGGGACAGGGGTTCTACGAGCAGTACGTC.

As concerns this clonotype: A much larger clone is a single base away; this may be a read error. J is TRBJ2-2 and V is TRBV14, with a weak D call TRBD1 (6 bases). The ends were cut back, 5 bases at V and 1 base at J, with 8 bases in the middle. The CDR3 runs 14 residues. The germline V gene has CDR1 SGHDN and CDR2 FVKESK. DNA for the CDR3: TGTGCCAGCAGCACCAGGGGGAACACCGGGGAGCTGTTTTTT. Its translation: CASSTRGNTGELFF.

This clonotype was detected only once. The chain uses TRBV6-2 or TRBV6-3 and TRBJ1-1; D remains unclear. The germline V gene has CDR1 MNHEY and CDR2 SVGEGT. This CDR3 region has 13 residues. V gave up 5 bases and J gave up 3 bases, with 10 bases separating them. CDR3: CASSPREYTEAFF. The CDR3 coding sequence is TGTGCCAGCAGTCCCCGGGAGTACACTGAAGCTTTCTTT.

This clonotype came up many times. The chain employs TRBV5-4 and TRBJ2-5; a possible D gene is TRBD1 (5 bases). Germline-derived CDR1 and CDR2 are SGHNT and YYREEE (reference sequence). There are 14 residues in the CDR3. Trimming cost V 0 bases and J 0 bases, with 6 bases left between them. The CDR3 region is CASSLEGYQETQYF. In nucleotides, the CDR3 is TGTGCCAGCAGCTTGGAGGGGTACCAAGAGACCCAGTACTTC.

This clonotype was recorded many times. The chain carries TRBV7-9 and TRBJ2-1; TRBD2 aligns across 7 bases. The CDR3 has 14 amino acids. The trim removed 1 base at V and 15 bases at J, leaving 12 bases unmatched. Germline V gene data show CDR1 as SEHNR and CDR2 as FQNEAQ (reference sequence). The CDR3 spells CASSLEGGRDYTFF. CDR3 bases: TGTGCCAGCAGCTTAGAGGGAGGCCGGGACTACACGTTCTTC.

The chain has TRBV20-1 and TRBJ1-1, with TRBD1 identical over 7 bases. Trimming at V came to 3 bases and at J to 3 bases, leaving 4 bases not matched to a gene. CDR3 length: 13 residues. From germline, CDR1 is DFQATT and CDR2 SNEGSKA (reference sequence). The CDR3 loop reads CSASVTGYTEAFF. The CDR3 nucleotides read TGCAGTGCTAGTGTGACAGGGTACACTGAAGCTTTCTTT.

This clonotype came up a few times. The rearrangement uses TRBV7-8 and TRBJ2-3, with unresolved D. CDR1 is SGHVS, CDR2 FQNEAQ, per germline. CDR3 length equals 15 residues. The ends were cut back, 4 bases at V and 4 bases at J, with 15 bases in the middle. CDR3 sequence reads: CASSSGLRSPDTQYF. The CDR3, as DNA: TGTGCCAGCAGCTCCGGGCTTAGAAGTCCAGATACGCAGTATTTT.

This clonotype was seen more than once but under ten times. This sequence joins TRBV7-9 and TRBJ2-1; D might be TRBD1 (6 bases). Between the trimmed V and J ends, which lost 5 bases and 9 bases, there was a span of 26 bases. Germline V lookup: CDR1 SEHNR, CDR2 FQNEAQ (reference sequence). CDR3 length: 17 amino acids. This CDR3 is CASSPALGQGRDSEQFF. Written as DNA, the CDR3 is TGTGCCAGCAGCCCCGCGTTGGGGCAGGGGCGCGATAGTGAGCAGTTCTTC.

The rearrangement joins TRBV12-3 or TRBV12-4 to TRBJ2-7; TRBD2 might be the D (5 bases). The CDR3 length is 15 residues. Trimming stripped 6 bases from V and 2 bases from J, with 17 bases between. This CDR3 reads CASRPADPRTYEQYF. CDR3 DNA sequence: TGTGCCAGCAGACCAGCGGACCCCCGAACCTACGAGCAGTACTTC.

The chain uses TRBV27 and TRBJ2-3; 8 bases align to TRBD1. The CDR3 runs 15 residues. Germline assignment: CDR1 MNHEY and CDR2 SMNVEV (reference sequence). Trimming removed 4 bases from V and 4 bases from J; junction bases left unmatched: 7. CDR3 loop: CASSSRGRISDTQYF. CDR3 nucleotides: TGTGCCAGCAGTTCCAGGGGGCGTATTTCAGATACGCAGTATTTT.

With respect to this clonotype: One junction end disagrees with the germline gene, perhaps due to a read error. This chain uses TRBV2 with TRBJ1-4; D is unclear. This CDR3 comprises 14 residues. CDR1 is SNHLY, CDR2 FYNNEI, per germline. Here the CDR3 reads CPNGWPKTNEKLFF. The CDR3 DNA follows: TGCCCGAATGGTTGGCCCAAAACTAATGAAAAACTGTTTTTT.

The V and J genes are TRBV4-3 and TRBJ1-5, with D hard to call. The length of the CDR3 is 16 residues. The ends were cut back, 1 base at V and 0 bases at J, with 10 bases in the middle. Germline CDR1 is LGHNA and CDR2 is YSLEER. The CDR3 DNA is TGCGCCAGCAGCCAAGTGATCAGCCCTAGCAATCAGCCCCAGCATTTT. Its protein is CASSQVISPSNQPQHF.

The gene calls are TRBV6-2 or TRBV6-3 and TRBJ1-4; D is perhaps TRBD1 (6 bases). The CDR3 is made up of 16 amino acids. Germline V CDR1 and CDR2: MNHEY, SVGEGT. Trimming left V 2 bases short and J 10 bases short, with 20 bases between. CDR3: CASSYLRGAEFGKLFF. CDR3 DNA sequence: TGTGCCAGCAGTTACCTTCGGGGGGCCGAGTTCGGAAAACTGTTTTTT.